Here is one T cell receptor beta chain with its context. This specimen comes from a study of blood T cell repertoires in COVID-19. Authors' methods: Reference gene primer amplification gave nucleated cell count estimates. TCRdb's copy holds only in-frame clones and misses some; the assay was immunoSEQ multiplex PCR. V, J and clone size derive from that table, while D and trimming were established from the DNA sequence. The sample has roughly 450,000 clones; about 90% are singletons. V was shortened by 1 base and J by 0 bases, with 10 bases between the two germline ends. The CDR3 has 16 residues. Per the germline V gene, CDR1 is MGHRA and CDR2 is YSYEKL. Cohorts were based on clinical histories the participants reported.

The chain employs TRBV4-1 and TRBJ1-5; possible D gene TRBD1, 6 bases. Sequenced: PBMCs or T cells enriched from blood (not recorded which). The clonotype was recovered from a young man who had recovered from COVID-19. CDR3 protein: CASSQGRGNSNQPQHF. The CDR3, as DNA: TGCGCCAGCAGCCAAGGAAGGGGGAATAGCAATCAGCCCCAGCATTTT.